Given below is one TCR beta chain in context. The target antigen is unknown. The data are from a study of post-analysis software for immune sequencing data. Study-level background: Patients had relapsing-remitting, secondary progressive or progressive-relapsing multiple sclerosis; some lacked subtype.

Prepared libraries of TCR beta cDNA carried unique molecular identifiers. A single record per CDR3 protein comes from TCRdb applying MiXCR to the PCR reads. This table holds 650,000 to 850,000 distinct CDR3 sequences, around 53% found once. Overall study results and limits: The study found significantly lower normalized Chao1 diversity in multiple sclerosis patients than in controls. TRBV5-6, TRBV5-1 and TRBV20-1 belonged to a set of roughly 5 TRBV segments that were more frequent in patients than controls. Under F measure analysis, samples from one preparation batch co-clustered strongly.

The V and J ends lost 6 bases and 5 bases respectively, with 17 bases between them. The CDR3 sequence is 14 residues long. Germline CDR1 reads LGHNT; CDR2 reads FRNRAP. This sequence was found in a girl aged 10 to 17 with multiple sclerosis. The specimen was blood. The chain couples TRBV12-5 to TRBJ2-7, with D possibly called TRBD1 or TRBD2 (5 bases each). The CDR3 nucleotides are TGTGCTAGTGGGTTAGGGACCCTTCACGACGAGCAGTACTTC. It yields the protein CASGLGTLHDEQYF.